The 4 T cell receptor beta chains below come from one sample, sequenced in a study of cytomegalovirus exposure and HLA in healthy donors. PCR was performed using 60 Vbeta and 13 Jbeta primers. Using immunoSEQ multiplex PCR, the repertoire was profiled, and TCRdb retains in-frame clones only, with some absent. The sample lists 150,000 to 180,000 clones, 80% seen once, with around 13% in the top ten. The sequenced sample was PBMCs. These receptors were taken from a young man in good health and CMV-seropositive.

The genes are TRBV5-1 and TRBJ2-2; the D gene is possibly TRBD1 (5 bases). This CDR3 is built from 17 residues. Looked up from germline, CDR1 is SGHRS and CDR2 is YFSETQ. V lost 0 bases and J lost 5, with 17 bases in between. The CDR3 DNA reads TGCGCCAGCAGCTTGGTGACAGCCCGAGCTTCAACCGGGGAGCTGTTTTTT. Encoded protein: CASSLVTARASTGELFF.

This chain joins TRBV7-2 and TRBJ2-5, with D possibly being TRBD2 (7 bases). Germline values: CDR1 SGHTA, CDR2 FQGNSA. Trimming removed 4 bases from V and 5 bases from J, with 17 bases in between. This CDR3 is 15 amino acids long. The CDR3 here is CASSSQRGAGETQYF. CDR3 in DNA: TGTGCCAGCAGCTCCCAACGGGGGGCTGGCGAGACCCAGTACTTC.

The chain is built from TRBV4-2 and TRBJ1-1; D uncertain. The CDR3 runs to 12 residues. The V end lost 5 bases, the J end lost 8 bases, and 12 bases lay between the germline ends. Germline V CDR1 and CDR2: LGHNA, YNFKEQ. CDR3 DNA sequence: TGTGCCAGCAGCACCGTGGCAGGCGAAGCTTTCTTT. Protein: CASSTVAGEAFF.

The rearrangement uses TRBV6-1 and TRBJ2-7; D not certain. Germline V CDR1 and CDR2: MNHNS, SASEGT. Trimming stripped 10 bases from V and 3 bases from J, with 16 bases between. The CDR3 has 13 amino acids. The CDR3 region is CAIHKEQHYEQYF. The CDR3 DNA reads TGTGCCATCCACAAAGAACAGCACTACGAGCAGTACTTC.